Following are 2 T cell receptor beta chains from one sample sequenced in a study of cytomegalovirus exposure and HLA in healthy donors. Sequencing used immunoSEQ multiplex PCR; TCRdb keeps in-frame clones, though not all of them. This table has around 300,000 clones, about 86% appearing once. The sequenced material came from PBMCs. Receptors originate from a woman aged 18 to 35 in good health and CMV-seronegative.

The chain carries TRBV13 and TRBJ2-3, with TRBD1 as a possible D gene (6 bases). The germline gives CDR1 PRHDT, CDR2 FYEKMQ (reference sequence). The CDR3 length is 14 residues. V lost 3 bases, J lost 14 bases, and 21 bases lay in between. In DNA form, the CDR3 reads TGTGCCAGCAGCTTGACTGACATGGGACATCGACGGTATTTT. This sequence encodes CASSLTDMGHRRYF.

V usage is TRBV4-3 and J usage is TRBJ1-2, with TRBD1 identical over 8 bases. This CDR3 contains 15 residues. V was pared by 1 base and J by 3 bases, with 4 bases of the junction left unmatched. Looked up from germline, CDR1 is LGHNA and CDR2 is YSLEER. The CDR3 DNA reads TGCGCCAGCAGCCAAGGGACAGGGTGGGACTATGGCTACACCTTC. Translation: CASSQGTGWDYGYTF.